This TCR beta chain was sequenced for a study of identical twins (dated by TCRdb to 2016 to 2017). Regarding the study in general: To test whether fetal clonotypes persist, the study used deep sequencing on TCR alpha and beta repertoires from monozygotic twins, unrelated adults of various ages, and cord blood. Replicate twin experiments were performed at different times using different library preparation protocols to rule out contamination.

The library was prepared using 5' RACE. Instrument used: Illumina HiSeq 2000. Template switching introduced a universal primer binding site; the final cDNA contained a unique molecular identifier, enabling accurate counting of TCR cDNA molecules. Specific primers in the conserved constant-segment region were used to synthesize first-strand cDNA for TCR alpha and beta chains. To control for contamination, each cDNA library was double barcoded with a SMART-Mk sample barcode plus Illumina barcodes. TruSeq adapter sequences, together with Illumina sample barcodes, were added in two successive PCR steps. Sequencing of the TCR alpha and beta cDNA libraries was done on the Illumina HiSeq platform using custom primers. As for the authors' bioinformatics: MiGEC processed the raw reads to extract unique molecular identifiers, while MiXCR was used to determine the CDR3 positions. For each individual, recombination models were inferred using an EM algorithm with the repgenHMM and IGoR tools. Shared clonotypes were analyzed with the tcR package in R, and sharing was normalized by the product of cloneset sizes. Out-of-frame nonproductive sequences were analyzed to study raw recombination free of thymic and clonal selection effects. TCRdb ran its own pipeline on the public reads, namely fastp trimming at Q25 and MiXCR clone calling, and kept in-frame beta chains. CDR3 protein duplicates are merged, each entry listing the most common genes and DNA. Here the V and J calls rest on TCRdb's processing, not on the authors' analysis. This sample is represented by about 920,000 distinct CDR3 sequences; roughly an eighth of them were singletons. Around 1.5% of the sample is in the top ten clones.

Regarding this clonotype: This clone's antigen is unknown. There are no base qualities to consult, and no much larger clone falls within one base.

Paper-wide results and their limitations: In monozygotic twins, out-of-frame TCR alpha sharing was systematically underestimated by recombination models, although the models agreed with sharing between unrelated individuals. Because the same donors could not be followed over many years, the conclusions relied on cross-sectional statistical analysis. In beta out-of-frame sequences, excess twin sharing was weaker, because having fewer shared sequences lowered the signal-to-noise ratio. Abundant cord blood beta clonotypes carried fewer insertions; young adult naive repertoires showed a weaker similar trend, while memory repertoires showed none. Invariant T cells such as MAIT and iNKT could partly confound zero-insertion analyses, although diverse VJ usage argued against such confounding for most clonotypes. Out-of-frame TCR alpha sequences shared between twins showed an excess of low generation-probability sequences compared with coincidental sharing between unrelated individuals.

Every donor in the study was a healthy Caucasian. The twin cohort comprised three pairs of female monozygotic twins, all aged roughly 18 to 30 years. Peripheral blood mononuclear cells were the source from which RNA for the TCR libraries was isolated. These data are also associated with another study on yellow fever vaccine responses in identical twins. The second source states: The T cell response to vaccination in identical twins was reported by the authors to appear partly convergent and partly personalized. Focusing on identical twins, the study followed the T cell clones that responded to the vaccine, and did so with precision.

The sample was PBMCs. The source is a woman between 18 and 30 years old in good health.

The CDR3 here reads CAISQQGADYGYTF. DNA sequence: TGTGCCATCAGTCAGCAGGGGGCCGACTATGGCTACACCTTC. The chain is assembled from TRBV10-3 and TRBJ1-2, and TRBD1 matches 8 of the central bases. Sequences ENHRY (CDR1) and SYGVKD (CDR2) are obtained from the germline V gene. Reading from cysteine to phenylalanine, the CDR3 counts 14 amino acids. Only the CDR3 portion is preserved as DNA: 42 bases, with reading frame beginning at the first base. V trim: 5 bases; J trim: 3 bases; unmatched bases: 5.